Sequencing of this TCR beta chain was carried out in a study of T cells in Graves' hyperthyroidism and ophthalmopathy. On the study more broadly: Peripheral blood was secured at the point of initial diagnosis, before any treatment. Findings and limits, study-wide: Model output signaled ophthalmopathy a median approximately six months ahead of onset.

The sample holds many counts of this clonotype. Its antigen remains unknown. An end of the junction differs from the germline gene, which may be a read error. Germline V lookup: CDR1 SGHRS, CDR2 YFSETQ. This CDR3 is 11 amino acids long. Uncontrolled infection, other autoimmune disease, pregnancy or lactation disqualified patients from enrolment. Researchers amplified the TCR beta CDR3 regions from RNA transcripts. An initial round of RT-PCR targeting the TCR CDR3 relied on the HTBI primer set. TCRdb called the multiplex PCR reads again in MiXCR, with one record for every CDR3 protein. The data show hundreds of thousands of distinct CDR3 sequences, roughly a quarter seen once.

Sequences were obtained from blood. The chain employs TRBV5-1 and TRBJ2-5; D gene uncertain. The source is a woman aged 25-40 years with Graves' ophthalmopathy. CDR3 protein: CASSAQETQYF. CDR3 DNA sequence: TGTGCCAGCAGTGCACAAGAGACCCAGTACTTC.